This T cell receptor (beta chain) was found in a study of OX40 agonist ivuxolimab in advanced cancers. Across the study: An agonistic anti-OX40 (CD134) antibody, ivuxolimab, was used to treat the patients.

Germline V gives CDR1 SGDLS, CDR2 YYNGEE. The CDR3 runs to 15 residues. With 3 bases removed from V and 2 bases from J, the gap between germline ends came to 14 bases. Only in-frame clones appear in the TCRdb table, and some are missing; sequencing was by immunoSEQ multiplex PCR. The table records some 31,000 clones, just over 90% of them present only once. Findings and caveats of the study: Clonal expansion was seen in CD4+ and CD8+ blood T cells by week 6 at 0.1 to 3.0 mg/kg.

Autoimmune disease history or systemic immunosuppression meant exclusion. This clone was observed once. Its specificity is not known. The genes are TRBV9 and TRBJ1-1, with D perhaps matching TRBD1 (5 bases). Sequenced material: CD4+ or CD8+ T cells sorted from blood, taken in a trial of the OX40 agonist ivuxolimab. This clonotype was sampled from an adult with an advanced solid tumor such as melanoma, head and neck, liver or kidney cancer. The CDR3, as DNA: TGTGCCAGCAGCGCCGACGTCGGGGGAAACACTGAAGCTTTCTTT. Its translation is CASSADVGGNTEAFF.